A single sample gave rise to the 8 T cell receptor beta chains below, sequenced in a study of blood T cells in healthy people across ages. Together with a sample-barcoded 5' primer, a J-beta primer mix was included in a second PCR lasting about 6 to 12 cycles. TCRdb called the 5' RACE reads again in MiXCR, with one record for every CDR3 protein. The data show roughly 1,300,000 distinct CDR3 sequences, roughly 60% seen once. The sequenced material came from blood. The receptors stem from a man younger than 35 in good health.

The gene calls are TRBV7-2 and TRBJ2-7; no definite D call. This CDR3 region has 15 residues. Germline V gene data show CDR1 as SGHTA and CDR2 as FQGNSA. Trimming stripped 3 bases from V and 3 bases from J, with 15 bases between. The CDR3 DNA is TGTGCCAGCAGCTTTAGATCCGGGCCAAGCTACGAGCAGTACTTC. It yields the protein CASSFRSGPSYEQYF.

The chain is built from TRBV6-1 and TRBJ2-4; 7 bases align to TRBD2. The J call may be in error: the DNA end matches TRBJ2-7 better. CDR1 is MNHNS and CDR2 is SASEGT in the germline V gene. The CDR3 totals 12 residues. This CDR3 is CANLREKNEQYF. The CDR3 nucleotides read TGTGCCAACCTGCGGGAGAAAAACGAGCAGTACTTC.

The chain recombines TRBV5-1 with TRBJ2-3; D possibly corresponds to TRBD2 (6 bases). The CDR3 runs to 15 residues. Germline CDR1 reads SGHRS; CDR2 reads YFSETQ. Deletions cut 3 bases from V and 1 base from J, with 12 bases between. This CDR3 is CASSWTRGGTDTQYF. Here the CDR3 DNA reads TGCGCCAGCAGCTGGACGCGCGGGGGCACAGATACGCAGTATTTT.

The V gene is TRBV6-5, the J gene TRBJ2-1, with D perhaps TRBD2 (5 bases). The CDR3 length is 15 residues. Germline CDR1 and CDR2: MNHEY and SVGAGI. Trimming took off 2 bases at V and 5 bases at J, with 13 bases between the two ends. CDR3 protein: CASSYRRGQNNEQFF. CDR3 in DNA: TGTGCCAGCAGTTACCGCCGCGGGCAGAACAATGAGCAGTTCTTC.

The chain has TRBV2 and TRBJ2-1, with D perhaps TRBD1 or TRBD2 (5 bases each). Trimming took off 11 bases at V and 0 bases at J, with 17 bases between the two ends. CDR3 length: 15 amino acids. CDR1 and CDR2 from the germline V gene are SNHLY and FYNNEI. For the CDR3, the DNA is TGTGCCTGTGGGGACGCTGAGAGCTCCTACAATGAGCAGTTCTTC. Translation: CACGDAESSYNEQFF. The whole variable domain, filled in from reference TRBV2 and TRBJ2-1, reads EPEVTQTPSHQVTQMGQEVILRCVPISNHLYFYWYRQILGQKVEFLVSFYNNEISEKSEIFDDQFSVERPDGSNFTLKIRSTKLEDSAMYFCACGDAESSYNEQFFGPGTRLTVL.

This clonotype was seen a few times. The genes are TRBV6-5 and TRBJ1-1, with D maybe TRBD1 (6 bases). CDR3 size: 15 residues. Germline V gives CDR1 MNHEY, CDR2 SVGAGI. V lost 0 bases and J 8 bases, leaving 16 bases between the germline ends. Written as DNA, the CDR3 is TGTGCCAGCAGTTACTCGTCAGGGGTGAACAGGGAAGCTTTCTTT. Its protein is CASSYSSGVNREAFF.

This clonotype occurred once. The CDR3, as DNA: TGTGCCAGCAGTCGGGACTCCTCATCACACTACGAGCAGTACTTC. Encoded protein: CASSRDSSSHYEQYF. The chain recombines TRBV14 with TRBJ2-7; TRBD2 might be the D (6 bases). Germline CDR1 SGHDN, CDR2 FVKESK. This CDR3 spans 15 amino acids. V shed 6 bases and J shed 3 bases, with 18 bases lying between them.

There are a few counts of this clonotype. The V and J genes are TRBV5-6 and TRBJ1-1; D unresolved. From germline, CDR1 is SGHDT and CDR2 YYEEEE. The CDR3 length is 12 residues. Trimming removed 2 bases at V and 0 bases at J, with 2 bases between. The CDR3 bases are TGTGCCAGCAGCTTCATGAACACTGAAGCTTTCTTT. As protein: CASSFMNTEAFF.